The 6 T cell receptor beta chains in this list originate from one sample, sequenced in a study of OX40 agonist ivuxolimab in advanced cancers. Sequencing used immunoSEQ multiplex PCR; TCRdb keeps in-frame clones, though not all of them. The sample holds about 45,000 clones; roughly 88% are singletons and the top ten take roughly 13%. Material: CD4+ or CD8+ T cells sorted from blood, obtained in a trial of the OX40 agonist ivuxolimab. The receptors stem from an adult with an advanced solid tumor such as melanoma, head and neck, liver or kidney cancer.

The rearrangement uses TRBV13 and TRBJ2-3; a possible D gene is TRBD2 (6 bases). Germline-derived CDR1 and CDR2 are PRHDT and FYEKMQ (reference sequence). This CDR3 spans 17 amino acids. Trimming removed 5 bases from V and 9 bases from J, with 27 bases in between. In DNA form, the CDR3 reads TGTGCCAGCAGCCCCCAGGGTCGGGAGCGTTCCTATGAGACGCAGTATTTT. Protein product: CASSPQGRERSYETQYF.

V and J are TRBV15 and TRBJ1-5; D is uncertain. The CDR3 is made up of 15 amino acids. V was cut by 5 bases and J by 0 bases, with 11 bases left in between. Germline values: CDR1 LNHNV, CDR2 YYDKDF (reference sequence). CDR3 DNA: TGTGCCACCAGCTCCCGTTCGGCTAGCAATCAGCCCCAGCATTTT. Amino acids: CATSSRSASNQPQHF.

About this clone itself: Other DNA sequences of this sample code for an identical CDR3. The chain has TRBV19 and TRBJ2-7; 13 nucleotides line up with TRBD2. The V gene end was trimmed by 5 bases and the J gene end by 6 bases; junction bases not matched to a gene: 10. CDR3 length equals 16 residues. Germline V gene sequence: CDR1 LNHDA, CDR2 SQIVND (reference sequence). This chain's CDR3 is CASSWTSGSRGSEQYF. The CDR3 DNA sequence: TGTGCCAGTAGTTGGACTAGCGGGAGTCGGGGAAGCGAGCAGTACTTC.

The V call is TRBV5-4, the J call TRBJ1-2; D possibly corresponds to TRBD1 (5 bases). CDR3 length equals 14 residues. Trimming shortened V by 2 bases and J by 3 bases, and 11 bases separated the two germline ends. Germline lookup yields CDR1 SGHNT and CDR2 YYREEE (reference sequence). DNA for the CDR3: TGTGCCAGCAGCTTCAGGGCCTCCTACTATGGCTACACCTTC. It codes for CASSFRASYYGYTF.

DNA for the CDR3: TGTGCCAGTAGTCAGGGACTAGTATTGAGCTACGAGCAGTACTTC. Translated: CASSQGLVLSYEQYF. This rearrangement joins TRBV19 to TRBJ2-7; 8 bases are shared with TRBD2. V shed 5 bases and J 3 bases; nucleotides not matched to a gene: 9. This CDR3 comprises 15 residues. The germline CDR1 and CDR2 sequences are LNHDA and SQIVND (reference sequence).

This clone was detected a few times. The gene calls are TRBV30 and TRBJ1-5, with D unresolved. Looked up from germline, CDR1 is GTSNPN and CDR2 is SVGIG (reference sequence). The CDR3 runs to 13 residues. V was cut by 5 bases and J by 0 bases, with 8 bases left in between. The CDR3 DNA reads TGTGCCTGGGCGATGGATAGCAATCAGCCCCAGCATTTT. Translated, it gives CAWAMDSNQPQHF.